The clone carrying this T cell receptor (beta chain) turned up a few times. These data come from a study of immune characterization of retroperitoneal liposarcoma. The CDR3 has 13 residues. The germline CDR1 and CDR2 sequences are MNHNS and SASEGT. V was clipped by 2 bases and J by 6 bases, with 10 bases between them. TCRdb re-called the PCR reads with MiXCR, one entry per CDR3 protein. The table records 10,000 to 11,000 distinct CDR3 sequences, 37% of them present only once. The sequenced sample consisted of tumor tissue. V gene TRBV6-1 combines with J gene TRBJ1-1, with D perhaps TRBD1 (6 bases). The TCR comes from a female donor with retroperitoneal liposarcoma. The CDR3 loop reads CASSELRTAEAFF. The CDR3 DNA sequence: TGTGCCAGCAGTGAATTAAGGACAGCTGAAGCTTTCTTT.